This TCR beta chain was captured by sequencing in a study of cytomegalovirus exposure and HLA in healthy donors. The study's findings and limits: Most sequenced TCRs were rare (though some public TCRs occurred in many donors). The study flagged about 160 TCR beta chains as cytomegalovirus-associated.

Remarks on this clone: The antigen is not known.

PCR was performed using 60 Vbeta and 13 Jbeta primers. The table came from immunoSEQ multiplex PCR; TCRdb's copy has only in-frame clones and leaves some out. The repertoire holds roughly 100,000 clones, with approximately 76% as singletons. The sequence derives from a woman in her late teens or twenties in good health and CMV-seropositive. Sequencing was done on a sample of PBMCs.

The CDR3 DNA reads as TGTGCCAGCAGGCCCCAAGGGACAGGGACCACTGAAGCTTTCTTT. Amino acid sequence: CASRPQGTGTTEAFF. This chain uses TRBV2 with TRBJ1-1; 9 bases line up with TRBD1. This CDR3 has 15 amino acids. CDR1 is SNHLY, CDR2 FYNNEI, per germline. V shed 6 bases, J shed 4 bases, and the junction held 9 bases outside the gene matches.